These T cell receptor beta chains were read from a single sample in a study of spatial heterogeneity in lung cancer. TCRdb reprocessed the 5' RACE reads with MiXCR, giving one entry per CDR3 protein. The sample records fewer than 150,000 distinct CDR3 sequences, 11% being singletons. Here the sequenced sample was PBMCs, taken at follow-up. These receptors all come from a female donor with early-stage non-small cell lung cancer. Both conserved end residues are part of each CDR3. A D gene is named only where the DNA matches it firmly. Size tells how often a clone was seen (once, few, many) or the class of an expanded clone, and some rows leave it out.

>.|TRBJ2-1|few|TRBV7-7
CASSLAGNNEQFF
TGTGCCAGCAGCTTAGCAGGGAACAATGAGCAGTTCTTC
>.|TRBJ2-1|.|TRBV6-6
CASSGLLRPDNEQFF
TGTGCCAGCAGTGGGCTTCTTAGGCCTGACAATGAGCAGTTCTTC
>TRBD2|TRBJ2-2|.|TRBV24-1
CATSEFATAGDTGELFF
TGTGCCACCAGTGAATTTGCAACGGCGGGAGATACCGGGGAGCTGTTTTTT
>.|TRBJ1-3|.|TRBV29-1
CSGIVGSSGNTIYF
TGCAGCGGGATAGTAGGCAGCTCTGGAAACACCATATATTTT
>.|TRBJ1-1|.|TRBV9
CASSPRPTMNTEAFF
TGTGCCAGCAGCCCCCGACCAACCATGAACACTGAAGCTTTCTTT
>TRBD2|TRBJ2-1|many|TRBV7-9
CASSGRSGGRYEQFF
TGTGCCAGCAGCGGCCGGTCGGGAGGGCGTTATGAGCAGTTCTTC
>.|TRBJ1-5|few|TRBV7-2
CASREQTNSNQPQHF
TGTGCCAGCAGGGAACAGACTAATAGCAATCAGCCCCAGCATTTT
>.|TRBJ1-1|few|TRBV9
CASSEYRHLSNTEAFF
TGTGCCAGCAGCGAGTACCGACATTTATCTAACACTGAAGCTTTCTTT
>.|TRBJ1-6|.|TRBV6-6
CASSSGDNSPLHF
TGTGCCAGCAGTTCAGGGGACAATTCACCCCTCCACTTT
>.|TRBJ1-1|.|TRBV29-1
CSVKSRGNTEAFF
TGCAGCGTAAAAAGCAGGGGGAACACTGAAGCTTTCTTT
>.|TRBJ2-1|.|TRBV27
CASSLGIEQFF
TGTGCCAGCAGTTTAGGAATCGAGCAGTTCTTC
>.|TRBJ1-1|.|TRBV2
CATFRVNTEAFF
TGTGCCACCTTTCGGGTCAACACTGAAGCTTTCTTT
>.|TRBJ1-5|many|TRBV12-3/TRBV12-4
CASSTASNQPQHF
TGTGCCAGCAGTACAGCAAGCAATCAGCCCCAGCATTTT
>.|TRBJ1-1|few|TRBV12-3/TRBV12-4
CASSRSPEAFF
TGTGCCAGCAGTCGCTCCCCTGAAGCTTTCTTT